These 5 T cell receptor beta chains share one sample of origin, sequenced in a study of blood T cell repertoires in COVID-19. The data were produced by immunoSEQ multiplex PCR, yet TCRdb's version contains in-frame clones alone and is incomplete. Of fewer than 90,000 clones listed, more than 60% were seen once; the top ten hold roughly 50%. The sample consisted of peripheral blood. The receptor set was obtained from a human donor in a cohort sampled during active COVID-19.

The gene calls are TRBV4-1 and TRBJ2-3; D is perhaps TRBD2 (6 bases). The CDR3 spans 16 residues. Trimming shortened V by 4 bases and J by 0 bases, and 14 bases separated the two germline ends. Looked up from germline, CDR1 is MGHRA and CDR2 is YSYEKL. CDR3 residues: CASSPREAASTDTQYF. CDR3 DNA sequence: TGCGCCAGCAGCCCGAGGGAGGCCGCTAGCACAGATACGCAGTATTTT.

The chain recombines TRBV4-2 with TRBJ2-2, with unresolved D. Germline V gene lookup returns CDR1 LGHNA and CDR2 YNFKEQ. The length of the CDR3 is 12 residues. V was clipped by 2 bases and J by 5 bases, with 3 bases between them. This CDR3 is CASSQPTGELFF. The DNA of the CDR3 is TGTGCCAGCAGCCAACCAACCGGGGAGCTGTTTTTT.

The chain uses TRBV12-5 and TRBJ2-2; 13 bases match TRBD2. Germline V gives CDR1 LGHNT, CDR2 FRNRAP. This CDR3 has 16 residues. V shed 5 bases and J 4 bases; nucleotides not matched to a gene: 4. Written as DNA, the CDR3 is TGTGCTAGTGGTCTCGGGACTAGCGGGACCACCGGGGAGCTGTTTTTT. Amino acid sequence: CASGLGTSGTTGELFF.

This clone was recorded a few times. The CDR3 DNA reads TGTGCCAGCAGTCAGCCTGGGGACAGGGGGTTTAGCAATCAGCCCCAGCATTTT. Translation: CASSQPGDRGFSNQPQHF. V is TRBV6-2 or TRBV6-3 and J is TRBJ1-5; 11 positions agree with TRBD1. This CDR3 spans 18 amino acids. Germline V CDR1 and CDR2: MNHEY, SVGEGT. V trimming: 5 bases; J trimming: 0 bases; junction bases outside the gene matches: 9.

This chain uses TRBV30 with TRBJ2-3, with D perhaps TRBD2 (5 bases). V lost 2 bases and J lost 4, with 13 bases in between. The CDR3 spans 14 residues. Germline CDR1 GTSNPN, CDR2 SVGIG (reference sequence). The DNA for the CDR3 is TGTGCCTGGAGTTGGGCGGGTCCGCCAGATACGCAGTATTTT. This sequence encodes CAWSWAGPPDTQYF.